What follows describes a single T cell receptor beta chain. The data originate from a study of tumour-infiltrating T cells in Burkitt lymphoma. Across the study: Overall and progression-free survival were predicted by productive clonality.

Only in-frame clones appear in the TCRdb table, and some are missing; sequencing was by immunoSEQ multiplex PCR. The table records approximately 15,000 clones, around four fifths of them present only once. The trim removed 3 bases at V and 6 bases at J, leaving 4 bases unmatched. Looked up from germline, CDR1 is LNHDA and CDR2 is SQIVND (reference sequence). The CDR3 length is 13 residues. The V call is TRBV19, the J call TRBJ1-2, with 7 bases lining up with TRBD1. The sequenced sample consisted of tumor tissue. This TCR was sampled from a human donor with diffuse large B-cell lymphoma. CDR3 amino acids: CASSIDRVDGYTF. CDR3 sequence (DNA): TGTGCCAGTAGTATCGACAGGGTCGATGGCTACACCTTC.